The present T cell receptor beta chain was sequenced within a study of CD8 T cells in ankylosing spondylitis. TCRdb redid the calling of the 5' RACE reads with MiXCR, one entry per CDR3 protein. The data show about 700,000 distinct CDR3 sequences, 15% to 20% seen once. This clonotype was seen many times. What it recognizes is unknown. V dropped 2 bases and J dropped 7; count of bases not matched to a gene: 5. This CDR3 has 15 residues. Germline V gene sequence: CDR1 SEHNR, CDR2 FQNEAQ (reference sequence). Study observations and caveats: There were earlier reports of some motif variants in reactive arthritis synovial fluid and blood. The study identified a TCR beta motif of roughly eight highly homologous variants that appeared characteristic of ankylosing spondylitis blood.

The rearrangement uses TRBV7-9 and TRBJ2-1; 10 nucleotides align to TRBD1. Sample: blood, either unsorted or a sorted T cell fraction (not recorded which). The TCR was taken from a male donor with ankylosing spondylitis. The CDR3 region has the DNA TGTGCCAGCAGCTTATGGTCGGGACAGGGGAATGAGCAGTTCTTC. It specifies CASSLWSGQGNEQFF.